What follows are 14 T cell receptor beta chains derived from one specimen sequenced in a study of blood T cell dynamics during melanoma immunotherapy. The assay was immunoSEQ multiplex PCR, and TCRdb's table has in-frame clones only and misses some. The sample records approximately 6,000 clones, nearly 95% being singletons. Time point in this sample: pre-treatment baseline. Source: cell-free DNA from blood, taken from a patient treated with checkpoint blockade. These receptors originate from a human donor with melanoma.

The J gene is TRBJ2-5, the V gene TRBV7-2; 10 nucleotides match TRBD2. The CDR3 covers 16 residues. J lost 7 bases, V lost 1 base, and 9 bases had no gene match. From germline, CDR1 is SGHTA and CDR2 FQGNSA. This chain's CDR3 is CASSLGVAGGFGTQYF. In nucleotides, the CDR3 is TGTGCCAGCAGCTTAGGCGTAGCGGGGGGATTCGGGACCCAGTACTTC.

As to this clone: Other nucleotide sequences from this sample produce the same CDR3. The J gene is TRBJ1-2, the V gene TRBV6-5, with 7 bases that match TRBD1. This CDR3 has 15 amino acids. After removal of 4 bases from V and 2 bases from J, the junction contained 7 bases not matched to a gene. From germline, CDR1 is MNHEY and CDR2 SVGAGI. The DNA of the CDR3 is TGTGCCAGCAGTTCGCCGGGACAGACCAACTATGGCTACACCTTC. Its protein is CASSSPGQTNYGYTF.

This clone was counted a single time. J is TRBJ2-7 and V is TRBV7-2; D gene ambiguous. Trimming took 5 bases from V and 0 from J, leaving 17 bases between them. The CDR3 runs to 16 residues. CDR1 and CDR2 (germline): SGHTA, FQGNSA. CDR3 sequence: CASSDTPLRSSYEQYF. As DNA, the CDR3 is TGTGCCAGCAGCGACACACCACTCCGCTCCTCCTACGAGCAGTACTTC.

This sequence joins TRBV27 and TRBJ2-3; unclear D gene. V lost 0 bases, J lost 0 bases, and 7 bases lay in between. The CDR3 runs 15 residues. Germline V gene sequence: CDR1 MNHEY, CDR2 SMNVEV (reference sequence). CDR3 sequence reads: CASSLSGSSTDTQYF. CDR3 nucleotide sequence: TGTGCCAGCAGTTTATCAGGGTCTAGCACAGATACGCAGTATTTT.

This chain connects TRBV11-2 to TRBJ1-5; TRBD1 agrees at 7 bases. The V gene's germline CDR1 is SGHAT and CDR2 FQNNGV. The J segment lost 2 bases and the V segment lost 5 bases, leaving 12 bases of the junction unmatched. This CDR3 region has 17 residues. The CDR3 coding sequence is TGTGCCAGCAGCCCTGGCAGACAGGGTCTTGGCAATCAGCCCCAGCATTTT. Residues: CASSPGRQGLGNQPQHF.

The DNA for the CDR3 is TGTGCCAGTAGTATAGTTGGGACTACCAGGGAGACCCAGTACTTC. Protein sequence: CASSIVGTTRETQYF. The chain couples TRBV19 to TRBJ2-5, with 7 bases aligning to TRBD2. The CDR3 is made up of 15 amino acids. The germline CDR1 and CDR2 sequences are LNHDA and SQIVND (reference sequence). The V segment lost 1 base and the J segment 5 bases; nucleotides outside the gene matches: 7.

The chain combines TRBV5-1 with TRBJ1-1, with D perhaps matching TRBD1 (5 bases). The CDR3 has 14 amino acids. Germline CDR1 and CDR2: SGHRS and YFSETQ. The V end lost 5 bases, the J end lost 1 base, and 12 bases lay between the germline ends. In DNA form, the CDR3 reads TGCGCCAGCAGTCGGGACCCGAGGAACACTGAAGCTTTCTTT. Its protein is CASSRDPRNTEAFF.

The rearrangement joins TRBV5-1 to TRBJ2-5; D is perhaps TRBD2 (6 bases). V shed 0 bases and J shed 2 bases, with 8 bases lying between them. Germline V lookup: CDR1 SGHRS, CDR2 YFSETQ. The CDR3 consists of 14 residues. CDR3 amino acids: CASSLGGGQETQYF. Here the CDR3 DNA reads TGCGCCAGCAGCTTGGGTGGAGGGCAAGAGACCCAGTACTTC.

J is TRBJ1-5 and V is TRBV28; the D is unclear. CDR1 is MDHEN and CDR2 is SYDVKM in the germline V gene. Trimming left V 7 bases short and J 1 base short, with 5 bases between. The CDR3 loop spans 12 amino acids. The DNA of the CDR3 is TGTGCCAGCACGATCAGCAATCAGCCCCAGCATTTT. This translates into CASTISNQPQHF.

This clone came up once. The chain carries TRBV4-3 and TRBJ2-1, with 7 bases that match TRBD2. V gave up 1 base and J gave up 8 bases; unmatched junction bases: 8. The CDR3 sequence is 15 residues long. Germline V CDR1 and CDR2: LGHNA, YSLEER. CDR3: CASSQGTRRIDEQFF. As DNA, the CDR3 is TGCGCCAGCAGCCAAGGGACTAGGAGGATCGATGAGCAGTTCTTC.

This chain connects TRBV28 to TRBJ2-7; D unclear. With 6 bases removed from V and 5 bases from J, the gap between germline ends came to 8 bases. Germline V lookup: CDR1 MDHEN, CDR2 SYDVKM. CDR3 length equals 11 residues. Here the CDR3 reads CASSATHEQYF. In nucleotides, the CDR3 is TGTGCCAGCAGCGCGACCCACGAGCAGTACTTC.

The V call is TRBV30, the J call TRBJ2-2, with TRBD1 as a possible D gene (6 bases). Germline V gene lookup returns CDR1 GTSNPN and CDR2 SVGIG (reference sequence). This CDR3 comprises 14 residues. V shed 7 bases and J shed 4 bases, with 16 bases lying between them. The CDR3 DNA reads TGTGCCTCGTCCGGGACACTCCTCACCGGGGAGCTGTTTTTT. This gives the protein CASSGTLLTGELFF.

This clone came up once. The rearrangement uses TRBV5-1 and TRBJ1-4; no clear D. V lost 3 bases and J 4 bases, leaving 10 bases between the germline ends. The CDR3 is made up of 14 amino acids. Germline CDR1 is SGHRS and CDR2 is YFSETQ. In DNA form, the CDR3 reads TGCGCCAGCAGCTCCCTTGGGCTTAATGAAAAACTGTTTTTT. This sequence encodes CASSSLGLNEKLFF.

The chain carries TRBV11-2 and TRBJ1-2, with unresolved D. Looked up from germline, CDR1 is SGHAT and CDR2 is FQNNGV. Trimming removed 6 bases from V and 4 bases from J, with 9 bases in between. There are 12 residues in the CDR3. The DNA of the CDR3 is TGTGCCAGCAGTAGAGCCCCCTATGGCTACACCTTC. Protein: CASSRAPYGYTF.